This T cell receptor (beta chain) was found in a study of T cell responses to AZD1222 COVID-19 vaccine. Study observations and caveats: There were repertoire samples only from the period after the peak T cell response.

With respect to this clone: Its antigen is currently unknown.

The assay was immunoSEQ multiplex PCR, and TCRdb's table has in-frame clones only and misses some. In the table there are over 110,000 clones, 85% to 90% of which are singletons. The ends lost 4 bases at V and 4 bases at J; junction bases unmatched: 5. The CDR3 covers 16 residues. Germline V gives CDR1 SGHNT, CDR2 YENEEA. The sequence derives from an adult in good health. The material sequenced was peripheral blood, taken on day 0 of AZD1222 vaccination. The rearrangement links TRBV11-3 to TRBJ2-1, with 12 bases aligning to TRBD2. CDR3 sequence (DNA): TGTGCCAGCAGCTCCCGACTAGCGGGAGAGTACAATGAGCAGTTCTTC. Amino acids: CASSSRLAGEYNEQFF.